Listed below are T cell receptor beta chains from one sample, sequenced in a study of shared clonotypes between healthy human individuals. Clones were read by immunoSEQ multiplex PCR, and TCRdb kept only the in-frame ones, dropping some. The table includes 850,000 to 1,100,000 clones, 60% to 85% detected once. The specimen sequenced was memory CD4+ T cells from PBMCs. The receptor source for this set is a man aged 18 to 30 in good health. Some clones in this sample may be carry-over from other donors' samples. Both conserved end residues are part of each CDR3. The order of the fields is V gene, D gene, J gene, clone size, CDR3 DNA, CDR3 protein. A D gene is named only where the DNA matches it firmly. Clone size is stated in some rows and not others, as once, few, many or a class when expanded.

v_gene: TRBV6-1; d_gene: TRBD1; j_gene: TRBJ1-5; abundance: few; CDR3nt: TGTGCCAGCAGCCTTAGGGGGCTCAATCAGCCCCAGCATTTT; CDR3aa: CASSLRGLNQPQHF
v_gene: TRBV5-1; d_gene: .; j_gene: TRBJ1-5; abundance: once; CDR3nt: TGCGCCAGCAGCTTGGACGGCTATAGCAATCAGCCCCAGCATTTT; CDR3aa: CASSLDGYSNQPQHF
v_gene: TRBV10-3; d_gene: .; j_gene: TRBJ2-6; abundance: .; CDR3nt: TGTGCCATCGCCGCCCAGAGACAGATCTCTGGGGCCAACGTCCTGACTTTC; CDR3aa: CAIAAQRQISGANVLTF
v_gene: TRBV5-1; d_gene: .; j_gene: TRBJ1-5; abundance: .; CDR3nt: TGCGCCAGCAGCTTGGCCGGGGATAATAGCAATCAGCCCCAGCATTTT; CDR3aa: CASSLAGDNSNQPQHF
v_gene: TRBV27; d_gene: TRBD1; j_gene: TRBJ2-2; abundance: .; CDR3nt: TGTGCCAGCAGTTTACTCGGACAGGGGGCCGGGGAGCTGTTTTTT; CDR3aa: CASSLLGQGAGELFF
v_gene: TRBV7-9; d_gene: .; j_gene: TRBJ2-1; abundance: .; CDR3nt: TGTGCCAGCAGCTTGGGTGGGACTTTCTACAATGAGCAGTTCTTC; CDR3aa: CASSLGGTFYNEQFF
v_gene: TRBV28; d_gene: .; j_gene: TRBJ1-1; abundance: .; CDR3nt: TGTGCCAGCAGTTTTGGAGGGATCACTGAAGCTTTCTTT; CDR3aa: CASSFGGITEAFF
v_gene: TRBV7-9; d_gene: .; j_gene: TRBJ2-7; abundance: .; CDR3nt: TGTGCCAGCAGCTTAGGACAGATTGAGGACGAGCAGTACTTC; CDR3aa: CASSLGQIEDEQYF
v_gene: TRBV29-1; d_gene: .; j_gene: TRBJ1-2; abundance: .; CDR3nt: TGCAGCGTTGTTGGCCTCACTTATGGCTACACCTTC; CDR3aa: CSVVGLTYGYTF
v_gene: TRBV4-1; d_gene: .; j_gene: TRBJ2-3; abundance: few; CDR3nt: TGCGCCAGCAGCCAACTCCCGCCACTTGGCTATTCGTATACGCAGTATTTT; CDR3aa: CASSQLPPLGYSYTQYF
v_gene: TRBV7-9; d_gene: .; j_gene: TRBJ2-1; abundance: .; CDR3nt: TGTGCCAGCAGCGGCGGACCGCCCAGCGGTGAGCAGTTCTTC; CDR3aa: CASSGGPPSGEQFF
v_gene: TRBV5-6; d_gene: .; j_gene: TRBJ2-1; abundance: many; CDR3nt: TGTGCCAGCAGCCGTCCGGGGCAGGGGTGGGGTGAGCAGTTCTTC; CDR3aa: CASSRPGQGWGEQFF
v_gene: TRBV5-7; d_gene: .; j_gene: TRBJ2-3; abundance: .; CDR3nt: TGTGCCAGCAGCCCGAGGACCGAAACGCAAACAGATACGCAGTATTTT; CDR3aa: CASSPRTETQTDTQYF
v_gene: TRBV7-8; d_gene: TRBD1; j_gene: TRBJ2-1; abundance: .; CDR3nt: TGTGCCAGCAGCTGGGCCAGACGGGACAGGGAGGGAAACAATGAGCAGTTCTTC; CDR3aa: CASSWARRDREGNNEQFF
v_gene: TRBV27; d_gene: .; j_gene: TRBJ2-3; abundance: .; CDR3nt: TGTGCCAGCAGTCCCCGGCGGGAAGATACGCAGTATTTT; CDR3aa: CASSPRREDTQYF
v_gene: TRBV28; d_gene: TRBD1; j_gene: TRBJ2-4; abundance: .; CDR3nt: TGTGCCAGCAGTAGGGACAGACTTACCTCTACTCTAGCCAAAAACATTCAGTACTTC; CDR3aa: CASSRDRLTSTLAKNIQYF
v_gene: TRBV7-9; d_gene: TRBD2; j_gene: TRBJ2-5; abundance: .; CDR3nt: TGTGCCAGCAGTCTAGGTGGGACTAGCGGGAGGCCTTCGGGAGAGACCCAGTACTTC; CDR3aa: CASSLGGTSGRPSGETQYF
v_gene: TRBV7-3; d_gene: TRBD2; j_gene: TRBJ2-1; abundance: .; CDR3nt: TGTGCCAGCAGCTCGGGACTAGCGGGAGCATCTGAGCAGTTCTTC; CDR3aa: CASSSGLAGASEQFF
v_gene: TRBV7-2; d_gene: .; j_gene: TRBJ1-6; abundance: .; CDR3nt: TGTGCCAGCAGCTTCGTGGGGAATTCACCCCTCCACTTT; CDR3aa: CASSFVGNSPLHF
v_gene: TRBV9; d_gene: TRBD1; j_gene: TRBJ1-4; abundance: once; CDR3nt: TGTGCCAGCAGCAGGGGGACAGTGGGGTTAAATGAAAAACTGTTTTTT; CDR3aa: CASSRGTVGLNEKLFF
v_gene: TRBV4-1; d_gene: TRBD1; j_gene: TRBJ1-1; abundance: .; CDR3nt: TGCGCCAGCAGCCAAGCCTACAGACAGGGGAAGAACCAGCTGGTCTTT; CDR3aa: CASSQAYRQGKNQLVF
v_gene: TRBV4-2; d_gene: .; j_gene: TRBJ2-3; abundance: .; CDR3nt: TGTGCCAGCAGGCAGGGCTTGGAGGATACGCAGTATTTT; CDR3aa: CASRQGLEDTQYF
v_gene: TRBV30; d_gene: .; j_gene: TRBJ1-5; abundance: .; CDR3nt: TGTGCCTGGAGTGTAGAATTAAGGGGCAATCAGCCCCAGCATTTT; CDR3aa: CAWSVELRGNQPQHF
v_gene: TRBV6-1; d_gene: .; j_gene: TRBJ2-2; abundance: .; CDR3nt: TGTGCCAGCAGTGAAGCGGGAGCGACCCGCAACACCGGGGAGCTGTTTTTT; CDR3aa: CASSEAGATRNTGELFF
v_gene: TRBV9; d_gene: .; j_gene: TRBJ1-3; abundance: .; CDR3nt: TGTGCCAGCAGCGTAGACCCATTGGGGGGCTCAGGAAACACCATATATTTT; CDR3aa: CASSVDPLGGSGNTIYF
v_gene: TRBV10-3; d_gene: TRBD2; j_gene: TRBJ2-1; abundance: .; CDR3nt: TGTGCCATCAGTAAGGGGGGACTAGGTATAGCCAATTCCTACAATGAGCAGTTCTTC; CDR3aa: CAISKGGLGIANSYNEQFF
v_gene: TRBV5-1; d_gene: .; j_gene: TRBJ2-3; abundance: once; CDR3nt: TGCGCCAGCAGCACAGAGAGCTACACAGATACGCAGTATTTT; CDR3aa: CASSTESYTDTQYF
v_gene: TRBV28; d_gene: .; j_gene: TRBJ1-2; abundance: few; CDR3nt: TGTGCCAGCAGAGAGCGAGGTGGGCAATTTAATGGCTACACCTTC; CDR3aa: CASRERGGQFNGYTF
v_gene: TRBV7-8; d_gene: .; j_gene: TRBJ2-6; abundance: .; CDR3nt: TGTGCCAGCAGCATGTCTCGCGTTTCTGGGGCCAACGTCCTGACTTTC; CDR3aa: CASSMSRVSGANVLTF
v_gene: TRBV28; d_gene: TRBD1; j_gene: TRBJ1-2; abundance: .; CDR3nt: TGTGCCAGCATTTGGGGACAGGGTACGAGTGGCTACACCTTC; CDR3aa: CASIWGQGTSGYTF
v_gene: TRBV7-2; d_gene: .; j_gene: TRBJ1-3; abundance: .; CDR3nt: TGTGCCAGCAGCTTAGCGATGAGCTCTGGAAACACCATATATTTT; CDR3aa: CASSLAMSSGNTIYF
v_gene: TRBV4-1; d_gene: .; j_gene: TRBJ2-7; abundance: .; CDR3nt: TGCGCCAGCAGCCGAGGGACCATTCCGACCTACGAGCAGTACTTC; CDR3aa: CASSRGTIPTYEQYF
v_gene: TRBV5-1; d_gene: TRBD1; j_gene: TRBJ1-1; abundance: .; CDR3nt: TGCGCCAGCAGCGATCCGGGACAGGGGGACACTGAAGCTTTCTTT; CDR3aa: CASSDPGQGDTEAFF
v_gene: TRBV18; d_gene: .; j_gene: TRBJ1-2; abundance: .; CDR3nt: TGTGCCAGCTCCCGCGGACAGAACTATGGCTACACCTTC; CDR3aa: CASSRGQNYGYTF
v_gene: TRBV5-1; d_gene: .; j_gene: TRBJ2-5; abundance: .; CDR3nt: TGCGCCAGCAGCTCGGGGGTCACCTCCCCAGAGACCCAGTACTTC; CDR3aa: CASSSGVTSPETQYF
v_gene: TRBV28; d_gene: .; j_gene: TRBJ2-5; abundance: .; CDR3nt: TGTGCCAGCATTAAGTCGGGACGGGGTAGCCAAGAGACCCAGTACTTC; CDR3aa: CASIKSGRGSQETQYF
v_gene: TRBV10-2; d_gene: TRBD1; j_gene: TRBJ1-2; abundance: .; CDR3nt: TGCGCCAGCAGGGGACAGTTGGATGGCTACACCTTC; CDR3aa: CASRGQLDGYTF
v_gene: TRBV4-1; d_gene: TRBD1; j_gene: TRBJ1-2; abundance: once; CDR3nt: TGCGCCAGCAGCCAACCGAGACAGGGGGCGGCCTATGGCTACACCTTC; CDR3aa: CASSQPRQGAAYGYTF
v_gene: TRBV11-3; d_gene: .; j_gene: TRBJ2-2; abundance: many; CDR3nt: TGTGCCAGCAGTCAAGGCGGCAGATTCACCGGGGAGCTGTTTTTT; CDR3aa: CASSQGGRFTGELFF
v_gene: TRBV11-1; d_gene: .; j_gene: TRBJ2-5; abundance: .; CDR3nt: TGTGCCAGCAGCTTAGGCAGGGGAGGTGAGACCCAGTACTTC; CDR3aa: CASSLGRGGETQYF
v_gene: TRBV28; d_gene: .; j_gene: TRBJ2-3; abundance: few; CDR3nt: TGTGCCAGCAGTTTCGGGGGATTAGCAGATACGCAGTATTTT; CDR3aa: CASSFGGLADTQYF
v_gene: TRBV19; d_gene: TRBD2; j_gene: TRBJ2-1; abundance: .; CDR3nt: TGTGCCAGTAGTTCGTCTAGCGGGAGGGCCATACTGTTCTTC; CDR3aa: CASSSSSGRAILFF
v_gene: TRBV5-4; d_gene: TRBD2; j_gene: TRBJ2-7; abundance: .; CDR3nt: TGTGCCAGCAGCACGGGACTAGCGGGAGGTCTCTCCTACGAGCAGTACTTC; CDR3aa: CASSTGLAGGLSYEQYF
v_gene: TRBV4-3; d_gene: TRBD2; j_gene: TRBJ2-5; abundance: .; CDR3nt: TGCGCCAGCAGCCAGGGCCTAGCGGGGGAAGAGACCCAGTACTTC; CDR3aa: CASSQGLAGEETQYF
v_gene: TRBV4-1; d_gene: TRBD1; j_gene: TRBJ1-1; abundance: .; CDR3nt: TGCGCCAGCAGCCTCCGGGACAGCTCATTGAACACTGAAGCTTTCTTT; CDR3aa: CASSLRDSSLNTEAFF
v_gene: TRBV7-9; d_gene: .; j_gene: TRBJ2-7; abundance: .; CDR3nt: TGTGCCAGCAGCTTCTCAGGAGGGTCCTACGAGCAGTACTTC; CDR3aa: CASSFSGGSYEQYF
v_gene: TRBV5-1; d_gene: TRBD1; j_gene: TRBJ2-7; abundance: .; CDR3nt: TGCGCCAGCAGCGAGACAGGGTTTAAGGGGGAGCAGTACTTC; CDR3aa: CASSETGFKGEQYF
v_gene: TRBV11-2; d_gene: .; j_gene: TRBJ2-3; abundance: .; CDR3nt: TGTGCCAGCAGCTTAGGGCGCGCCGATACGCAGTATTTT; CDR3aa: CASSLGRADTQYF
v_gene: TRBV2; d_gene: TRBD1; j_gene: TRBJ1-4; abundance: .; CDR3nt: TGTGCCAGCAGGGGACAGCCTGCAACTAATGAAAAACTGTTTTTT; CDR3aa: CASRGQPATNEKLFF
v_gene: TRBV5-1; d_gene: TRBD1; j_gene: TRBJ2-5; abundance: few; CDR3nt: TGCGCCAGCAACGTTGGTATACAGGGGAGAGTGGAGACCCAGTACTTC; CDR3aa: CASNVGIQGRVETQYF
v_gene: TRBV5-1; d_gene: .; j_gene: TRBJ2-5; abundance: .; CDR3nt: TGCGCCAGCAGCCTATCGACAGCGCAAGAGACCCAGTACTTC; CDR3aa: CASSLSTAQETQYF
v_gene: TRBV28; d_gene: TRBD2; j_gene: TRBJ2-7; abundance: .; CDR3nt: TGTGCCAGCAGCTGGACTAGCGGGCCCTCCTACGAGCAGTACTTC; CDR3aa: CASSWTSGPSYEQYF
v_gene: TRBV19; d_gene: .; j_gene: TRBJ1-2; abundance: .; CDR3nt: TGTGCCAGCATCGATGGAAGTGGTACAGCCAACTATGGCTACACCTTC; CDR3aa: CASIDGSGTANYGYTF
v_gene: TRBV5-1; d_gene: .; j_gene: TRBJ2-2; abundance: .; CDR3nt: TGCGCCAGCAGCGTGGTTAGGTCGTGGGAGCTGTTTTTT; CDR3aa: CASSVVRSWELFF
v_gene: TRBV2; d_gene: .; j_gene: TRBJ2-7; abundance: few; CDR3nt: TGTGCCAGCAGTGAAGCGCGACAGCTTTTCTCCTACGAGCAGTACTTC; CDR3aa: CASSEARQLFSYEQYF
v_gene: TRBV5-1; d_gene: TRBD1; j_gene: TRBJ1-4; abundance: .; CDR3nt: TGCGCCAGCAGCCCCACAGGGGATCGAGAAAAACTGTTTTTT; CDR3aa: CASSPTGDREKLFF
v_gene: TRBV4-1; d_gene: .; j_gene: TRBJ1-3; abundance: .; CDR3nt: TGCGCCAGCAGCCAAGACCCCCCTGGGAGCTCTGGAAACACCATATATTTT; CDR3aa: CASSQDPPGSSGNTIYF
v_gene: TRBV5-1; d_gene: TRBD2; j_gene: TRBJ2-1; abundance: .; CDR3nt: TGCGCCAGCAGCTCCATCGCGGGAGGGCTCCTCAGTGAGCAGTTCTTC; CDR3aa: CASSSIAGGLLSEQFF
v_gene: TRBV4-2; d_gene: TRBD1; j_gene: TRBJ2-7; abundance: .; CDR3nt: TGTGCCAGCAGCCATGGGACAGGGGATTACTACGAGCAGTACTTC; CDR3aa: CASSHGTGDYYEQYF
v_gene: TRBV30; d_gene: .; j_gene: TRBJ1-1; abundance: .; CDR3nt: TGTGCCTGGAGTGCACGTCACCAGACGGGGAACACTGAAGCTTTCTTT; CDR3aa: CAWSARHQTGNTEAFF